These T cell receptor beta chains were read from a single sample in a study of T cell responses to AZD1222 COVID-19 vaccine. Libraries were prepared by immunoSEQ multiplex PCR; TCRdb keeps only in-frame clonotypes and omits some of them. The sample records more than 70,000 clones, approximately 90% being singletons. The specimen was peripheral blood, collected on day 0 of AZD1222 vaccination. These receptors were collected from an adult in good health. Each CDR3 is given with its conserved first and last residue. D genes are given only for firm matches. Size tells how often a clone was seen (once, few, many) or the class of an expanded clone, and some rows leave it out.

v_call	cdr3_length	j_call	clone_size	d_call	cdr3_nt	cdr3_aa
TRBV5-1	15	TRBJ2-2	.	TRBD2	TGCGCCAGCAGCTTCCCGACTAGCGGGGCCGGGGAGCTGTTTTTT	CASSFPTSGAGELFF
TRBV15	17	TRBJ2-1	.	.	TGTGCCACCAGCAGACTGACACCTGTCCAAAGGTTGAGTGAGCAGTTCTTC	CATSRLTPVQRLSEQFF
TRBV7-3	13	TRBJ2-5	.	.	TGTGCCAGCAGCTCCTCCAGGACTGAGACCCAGTACTTC	CASSSSRTETQYF
TRBV27	15	TRBJ2-1	once	TRBD1	TGTGCCAGCAGTCCACCCCGACAGGGCTCAAATGAGCAGTTCTTC	CASSPPRQGSNEQFF
TRBV15	15	TRBJ1-4	.	TRBD1	TGTGCCACCAGCAGCGACAGGGCGGGTAATGAAAAACTGTTTTTT	CATSSDRAGNEKLFF
TRBV19	15	TRBJ1-1	.	.	TGTGCCAGTAGTATCGGTGGGGGGGGCGGCACTGAAGCTTTCTTT	CASSIGGGGGTEAFF
TRBV20-1	13	TRBJ2-1	.	TRBD2	TGCAGTGCTAGTCCTAGCGGGAGCGGTGAGCAGTTCTTC	CSASPSGSGEQFF
TRBV6-5	12	TRBJ1-4	.	.	TGTGCCAGCAGCACTTCATCCGAAAAACTGTTTTTT	CASSTSSEKLFF
TRBV12-3/TRBV12-4	13	TRBJ1-5	few	.	TGTGCCAGCAGTTTAAACCGGGAGAGGCCCCAGCATTTT	CASSLNRERPQHF
TRBV5-6	14	TRBJ1-2	few	TRBD1	TGTGCCAGCAGCTTGGGGACAGGGGACTATGGCTACACCTTC	CASSLGTGDYGYTF
TRBV7-3	14	TRBJ2-2	.	.	TGTGCCAGCAGCCCGGGACTCGGCACCGGGGAGCTGTTTTTT	CASSPGLGTGELFF
TRBV3-1/TRBV3-2	11	TRBJ1-1	.	.	TGTGCCAGCAGCCAAGGGGCTAGGACTTTCTTT	CASSQGARTFF
TRBV30	17	TRBJ2-4	once	.	TGTGCCTGGAGGGGGTCCGACAGGTCCATAGCCAAAAACATTCAGTACTTC	CAWRGSDRSIAKNIQYF
TRBV19	17	TRBJ2-5	.	TRBD1	TGTGCCAGTAGTAGGGAAACCGGGACAGGGGGCGAAGAGACCCAGTACTTC	CASSRETGTGGEETQYF
TRBV27	16	TRBJ2-1	.	.	TGTGCCAGCAAAAACGCCCTCGGGCCCTCCGGGGATGAGCAGTTCTTC	CASKNALGPSGDEQFF
TRBV4-1	16	TRBJ1-2	.	TRBD1	TGCGCCAGCAGCCAAGTGTCCCGGGACAGGAGCTATGGCTACACCTTC	CASSQVSRDRSYGYTF
TRBV15	17	TRBJ1-5	.	.	TGTGCCACCAGCAGAGGGACTCGACAGGTCCAAAATCAGCCCCAGCATTTT	CATSRGTRQVQNQPQHF
TRBV6-4	16	TRBJ2-1	.	TRBD2	TGTGCCAGCAGTGACTCAGGGACTAGCGGAAACAATGAGCAGTTCTTC	CASSDSGTSGNNEQFF
TRBV11-2	15	TRBJ2-2	.	TRBD1	TGTGCCAGCAGACAGGGGGGAGGATTTACCGGGGAGCTGTTTTTT	CASRQGGGFTGELFF
TRBV12-3/TRBV12-4	13	TRBJ1-2	once	.	TGTGCCAGCAGCCCGCGGAGTAACTATGGCTACACCTTC	CASSPRSNYGYTF
TRBV14	13	TRBJ2-2	.	.	TGTGCCAGCAGACCCCACGACACCGGGGAGCTGTTTTTT	CASRPHDTGELFF
TRBV7-6	10	TRBJ1-1	.	.	TGTGCCAGCAGCCCAAGGGGGGCTTTCTTT	CASSPRGAFF
TRBV7-3	13	TRBJ2-1	.	.	TGTGCCAGCAGCTTTTATGGAGGAAATGAGCAGTTCTTC	CASSFYGGNEQFF
TRBV2	14	TRBJ2-7	.	.	TGTGCCAGCAGTGAAGACAGGGCCAGCCCACGGGGGTACTTC	CASSEDRASPRGYF
TRBV7-9	16	TRBJ2-1	.	TRBD2	TGTGCCAGCAGCCCCCCGACTAGCGGGAGTGGCAATGAGCAGTTCTTC	CASSPPTSGSGNEQFF
TRBV29-1	12	TRBJ1-2	.	.	TGCAGCGATTCGGGAACAGGCGGCGGCTACACCTTC	CSDSGTGGGYTF
TRBV19	15	TRBJ2-1	few	TRBD2	TGTGCCAGTAACCCACTAGCGGGAGGGATGCTTGGGCAGTTCTTC	CASNPLAGGMLGQFF
TRBV27	15	TRBJ1-2	.	TRBD1	TGTGCCAGCAGTTTAAGGGGACAGGGGAACAATGGCTACACCTTC	CASSLRGQGNNGYTF
TRBV19	17	TRBJ1-5	.	.	TGTGCCAGTACTAAAATGTCGGCAGAGTATAGCAATCAGCCCCAGCATTTT	CASTKMSAEYSNQPQHF
TRBV5-1	14	TRBJ2-1	.	.	TGCGCCAGCAGCTGGGACCCCTCCTACAATGAGCAGTTCTTC	CASSWDPSYNEQFF
TRBV15	13	TRBJ1-1	few	.	TGTGCCACCAGCAGAGAAAGGTGGGGTGAAGCTTTCTTT	CATSRERWGEAFF
TRBV5-1	14	TRBJ1-1	.	.	TGCGCCAGCAGCTTGGAGGCTTTGAACACTGAAGCTTTCTTT	CASSLEALNTEAFF
TRBV5-4	16	TRBJ2-5	.	.	TGTGCCAGCAGCTTGGGGCCCACCACTTCTCAAGAGACCCAGTACTTC	CASSLGPTTSQETQYF
TRBV29-1	12	TRBJ2-1	once	TRBD2	TGCAGCGTTGAAGAGGAATTAGCGGGAGTCGTCTTC	CSVEEELAGVVF
TRBV5-4	15	TRBJ2-3	.	.	TGTGCCAGCAGCTACGACCGGGGAAGGACAGATACGCAGTATTTT	CASSYDRGRTDTQYF
TRBV7-8	15	TRBJ1-3	.	TRBD1	TGTGCCAGCAGCTTAGGACAGGGGTCTGGAAACACCATATATTTT	CASSLGQGSGNTIYF
TRBV18	14	TRBJ2-5	.	.	TGTGCCAGCTCACCACCGGCGGGAACGGAGACCCAGTACTTC	CASSPPAGTETQYF
TRBV28	15	TRBJ1-1	.	.	TGTGCCAGCAACCCTACGTCAGAGATGAACACTGAAGCTTTCTTT	CASNPTSEMNTEAFF
TRBV5-4	15	TRBJ2-1	.	.	TGTGCCAGCAGCTTGGACAGCATCGTTTTCAATGAGCAGTTCTTC	CASSLDSIVFNEQFF
TRBV5-1	14	TRBJ1-1	.	.	TGCGCCAGCAGCTGGACAGACATGAACACTGAAGCTTTCTTT	CASSWTDMNTEAFF
TRBV20-1	14	TRBJ2-7	few	TRBD2	TGCAGTGCTAGTTACGGACCTGGGAGGGACGAGCAGTACTTC	CSASYGPGRDEQYF
TRBV18	17	TRBJ2-3	.	.	TGTGCCAGCTCCTATCTCATGGGAGATAGCTCCACAGATACGCAGTATTTT	CASSYLMGDSSTDTQYF
TRBV6-5	15	TRBJ1-4	once	.	TGTGCCAGCAGTTACTCCGGGACGGGGAATGAAAAACTGTTTTTT	CASSYSGTGNEKLFF
TRBV29-1	13	TRBJ2-1	.	TRBD2	TGCAGCGTTGAACACCGGGGGGTGCTGGGGCAGTTCTTC	CSVEHRGVLGQFF
TRBV3-1/TRBV3-2	14	TRBJ1-3	.	TRBD1	TGTGCCAGCAGCTACAGGGGCGACGGAAACACCATATATTTT	CASSYRGDGNTIYF
TRBV7-2	15	TRBJ1-1	once	TRBD1	TGTGCCAGCAGCTTAGCGGAACAGGGGGACACTGAAGCTTTCTTT	CASSLAEQGDTEAFF
TRBV6-5	14	TRBJ1-2	.	.	TGTGCCAGCAGTTGGGCCCGAAGTGGGAATGGCTACACCTTC	CASSWARSGNGYTF